This TCR beta chain was observed in a study of follicular helper T cells after annual influenza vaccination. Regarding time point: 2015-2016 season, pre-vaccination. Donors with HIV/AIDS, active malignancy, immunomodulators or active illness were excluded. General study results and limits: ICOS-CD38- cTfh most often held earlier Day 7 ICOS+CD38+ clones.

Trimming cost V 8 bases and J 6 bases; bases outside gene matches: 6. CDR3 length: 13 amino acids. The V gene's germline CDR1 is KGHSH and CDR2 LQKENI. Profiled with immunoSEQ multiplex PCR; TCRdb holds only in-frame clones, not every one. The data show about 9,200 clones, roughly 82% seen once. As for this clone: The target antigen is unknown.

This sequence originates from an adult who received the influenza vaccine. The starting material was CXCR5+ CD38- circulating T follicular helper cells from blood, obtained on the day of influenza vaccination. The subset is: circulating Tfh, non-naive CD4+CXCR5+PD-1+ (ICOS+CD38+ or ICOS-CD38-). The rearrangement uses TRBV18 and TRBJ2-7; 11 positions agree with TRBD1. The CDR3 DNA follows: TGTGCCAGCACTACCGGGACAGGGGGCGAGCAGTACTTC. This sequence encodes CASTTGTGGEQYF.